These 25 T cell receptor beta chains were sequenced from one sample in a study of shared clonotypes between healthy human individuals. Here immunoSEQ multiplex PCR was the method, and the copy in TCRdb shows in-frame clones only, minus some. In the table there are 450,000 or so clones, 70% to 80% of which are singletons. The sample was PBMCs. The receptors stem from a woman between 35 and 50 years old in good health. Some clones in this sample may be carry-over from other donors' samples.

This clone appeared many times. This chain uses TRBV6-4 with TRBJ1-5; D gene unclear. V was shortened by 3 bases and J by 0 bases, with 9 bases between the two germline ends. This CDR3 comprises 15 residues. Germline V gene sequence: CDR1 MRHNA, CDR2 SNTAGT. The CDR3 DNA follows: TGTGCCAGCAGTGATTCTGGAGATAGCAATCAGCCCCAGCATTTT. This gives the protein CASSDSGDSNQPQHF.

The chain recombines TRBV5-6 with TRBJ1-2, with 7 bases lining up with TRBD1. With V trimmed by 0 bases and J by 7 bases, 6 bases remained unmatched. CDR1 is SGHDT, CDR2 YYEEEE, per germline. The CDR3 covers 14 residues. As DNA, the CDR3 is TGTGCCAGCAGCTTGGGGAAGGGGGCTGGTGGCTACACCTTC. This translates into CASSLGKGAGGYTF.

This clone was seen only a few times. This chain connects TRBV7-2 to TRBJ2-7; 13 bases agree with TRBD2. Unmatched junction bases numbered 13, after V lost 5 bases and J lost 0 bases. There are 19 residues in the CDR3. From germline, CDR1 is SGHTA and CDR2 FQGNSA. CDR3 bases: TGTGCCAGCAGCCCGAGGACTAGCGGGAGTGTTTCCGGCTCCTACGAGCAGTACTTC. Amino acid sequence: CASSPRTSGSVSGSYEQYF.

The J gene is TRBJ1-2, the V gene TRBV6-9; no clear D gene. This CDR3 has 13 amino acids. The germline V gene encodes CDR1 MNHGY and CDR2 SVAAGI. CDR3 DNA sequence: TGTGCGACATATTCGGCAGCTTCGGGCGGCTACACCTTC. Its protein is CATYSAASGGYTF.

The chain couples TRBV7-3 to TRBJ2-5; 11 positions agree with TRBD2. Germline trimming cut 4 bases from V and 7 bases from J; bases unmatched to any gene: 5. Germline values: CDR1 SGHTA, CDR2 FQGTGA. This CDR3 region has 14 residues. In DNA, the CDR3 is TGTGCCAGCAGCTCGACTAGCGGGGCTGGGACCCAGTACTTC. Translation: CASSSTSGAGTQYF. Looking up the rest from reference TRBV7-3 and TRBJ2-5 gives the full variable domain: GAGVSQTPSNKVTEKGKYVELRCDPISGHTALYWYRQSLGQGPEFLIYFQGTGAADDSGLPNDRFFAVRPEGSVSTLKIQRTERGDSAVYLCASSSTSGAGTQYFGPGTRLLVL.

The gene calls are TRBV29-1 and TRBJ1-1, with 9 nucleotides matching TRBD1. Germline-derived CDR1 and CDR2 are SQVTM and ANQGSEA. V gave up 6 bases and J gave up 1 base; unmatched junction bases: 6. CDR3 length: 14 amino acids. DNA of the CDR3: TGCAGCGTCGCACAGGGGGCTTCGAACACTGAAGCTTTCTTT. Protein product: CSVAQGASNTEAFF.

The CDR3, as DNA: TGTGCCAGCAGCGTAGGGGGAACAGGGGGCTTGGTCGAGCAGTACTTC. This codes for CASSVGGTGGLVEQYF. The V gene is TRBV9, the J gene TRBJ2-7, with 9 bases that match TRBD1. Germline CDR1 reads SGDLS; CDR2 reads YYNGEE. The V and J ends lost 0 bases and 6 bases, in that order; junction bases with no gene match: 10. The CDR3 consists of 16 residues.

The chain employs TRBV9 and TRBJ2-7; 8 positions agree with TRBD2. Germline trimming cut 4 bases from V and 6 bases from J; bases unmatched to any gene: 6. This CDR3 contains 13 residues. From germline, CDR1 is SGDLS and CDR2 YYNGEE. This chain's CDR3 is CASSYGLAGEQYF. CDR3 nucleotide sequence: TGTGCCAGCAGCTACGGACTAGCTGGCGAGCAGTACTTC.

V usage is TRBV30 and J usage is TRBJ2-1; 9 bases match TRBD2. Germline trimming cut 3 bases from V and 15 bases from J; bases unmatched to any gene: 9. This CDR3 is built from 12 residues. Germline V lookup: CDR1 GTSNPN, CDR2 SVGIG (reference sequence). CDR3 in amino acids: CAWSGRTSVRFF. CDR3 bases: TGTGCCTGGAGCGGTCGGACTAGCGTTCGGTTCTTC.

This clone was seen ten or more times. Other nucleotide sequences from this sample produce the same CDR3. The chain combines TRBV30 with TRBJ1-1; D perhaps matches TRBD1 (5 bases). V was trimmed by 1 base and J by 6 bases, leaving 9 bases between them. Germline V CDR1 and CDR2: GTSNPN, SVGIG (reference sequence). This CDR3 region has 12 residues. The CDR3 DNA reads as TGTGCCTGGAGTGCAGGGATACCTGAAGCTTTCTTT. Its translation is CAWSAGIPEAFF.

The chain links TRBV28 to TRBJ1-2; D perhaps matches TRBD1 (6 bases). In germline, CDR1 is MDHEN, CDR2 SYDVKM. V lost 6 bases and J 0 bases, leaving 20 bases between the germline ends. CDR3 size: 17 residues. The CDR3 nucleotides read TGTGCCAGCAGATCCATTGTCGGGACACTGCCTAACTATGGCTACACCTTC. As protein: CASRSIVGTLPNYGYTF.

This clone was recorded a few times. The V gene is TRBV6-5, the J gene TRBJ2-1; 12 nucleotides align to TRBD2. The CDR3 extends over 16 amino acids. The ends lost 2 bases at V and 8 bases at J; junction bases unmatched: 7. The germline CDR1 and CDR2 sequences are MNHEY and SVGAGI. The DNA for the CDR3 is TGTGCCAGCAGTTACACCCGACTAGCGGGAGCCCATGAGCAGTTCTTC. This encodes CASSYTRLAGAHEQFF.

A single count supports this clone. The chain is built from TRBV11-1 and TRBJ2-7, with D unresolved. Trimming shortened V by 0 bases and J by 6 bases, and 9 bases separated the two germline ends. Looked up from germline, CDR1 is SGHAT and CDR2 is FQDESV (reference sequence). CDR3 length equals 13 residues. CDR3 sequence: CASSLARLGEQYF. CDR3 DNA: TGTGCCAGCAGCTTAGCTAGGCTGGGCGAGCAGTACTTC. Full variable domain (remainder filled in from reference TRBV11-1 and TRBJ2-7): EAEVAQSPRYKITEKSQAVAFWCDPISGHATLYWYRQILGQGPELLVQFQDESVVDDSQLPKDRFSAERLKGVDSTLKIQPAELGDSAMYLCASSLARLGEQYFGPGTRLTVT.

The chain links TRBV2 to TRBJ2-1; 10 nucleotides match TRBD2. J was trimmed by 7 bases and V by 7 bases; bases with no gene match: 16. The CDR3 runs 17 residues. The germline gives CDR1 SNHLY, CDR2 FYNNEI. CDR3 nucleotides: TGTGCCAGCACCCGAAGGGCCCCACTAGCGGGAAGAAATGAGCAGTTCTTC. Translated: CASTRRAPLAGRNEQFF.

This clone was detected many times. At the DNA level, this CDR3 is encoded by other sequences in the same sample as well. The chain links TRBV2 to TRBJ2-1; D may be TRBD2 (6 bases). Trimming removed 6 bases at V and 0 bases at J, with 12 bases between. The CDR3 totals 15 residues. Germline CDR1 reads SNHLY; CDR2 reads FYNNEI. The CDR3 nucleotides read TGTGCCAGCAGCCTTAGCGGAAGCTCCTACAATGAGCAGTTCTTC. It yields the protein CASSLSGSSYNEQFF.

Many counts were recorded for this clone. The CDR3 DNA follows: TGCGCCAGCAGCTTGTGGGGGGAGCTAGTAGTTAATGAGCAGTTCTTC. This translates into CASSLWGELVVNEQFF. The chain carries TRBV5-1 and TRBJ2-1; D might be TRBD2 (6 bases). V was trimmed by 1 base and J by 7 bases, leaving 18 bases between them. Germline V lookup: CDR1 SGHRS, CDR2 YFSETQ. CDR3 length equals 16 residues.

The gene calls are TRBV5-4 and TRBJ2-5; TRBD2 agrees at 14 bases. Germline CDR1 SGHNT, CDR2 YYREEE (reference sequence). Unmatched junction bases numbered 4, after V lost 2 bases and J lost 4 bases. The CDR3 has 16 amino acids. CDR3 nucleotide sequence: TGTGCCAGCAGCTTCGGGACTAGCGGGAGTCTAGAGACCCAGTACTTC. As protein: CASSFGTSGSLETQYF.

The sample holds one count of this clone. The rearrangement uses TRBV5-6 and TRBJ1-2, with a possible D match to TRBD1 (6 bases). The CDR3 covers 13 residues. CDR1 SGHDT and CDR2 YYEEEE come from the germline V gene. The V end lost 0 bases, the J end lost 8 bases, and 11 bases lay between the germline ends. The CDR3 bases are TGTGCCAGCAGCTTGGAAAGCCAGGGGGGCTACACCTTC. Its protein is CASSLESQGGYTF.

About this clone: A far larger clone lies a single base away; this is likely a read error. This chain uses TRBV29-1 with TRBJ1-2; TRBD1 might be the D (5 bases). The germline CDR1 and CDR2 sequences are SQVTM and ANQGSEA. The CDR3 is 11 amino acids. The DNA of the CDR3 is TGCGGCGCTCCAGCATGGGGCGGCTACACCTTC. Translated, it gives CGAPAWGGYTF.

This rearrangement joins TRBV6-6 to TRBJ2-5, with D possibly being TRBD2 (6 bases). This CDR3 spans 16 amino acids. Trimming removed 7 bases from V and 3 bases from J, with 21 bases in between. The V gene's germline CDR1 is MNHNY and CDR2 SVGAGI (reference sequence). The DNA of the CDR3 is TGTGCCAGCACCTATGGGTGGGGGTCGGGGGAAGAGACCCAGTACTTC. Translating it yields CASTYGWGSGEETQYF.

The rearrangement uses TRBV6-5 and TRBJ1-1; no reliable D call. The CDR3 consists of 15 residues. The germline V gene encodes CDR1 MNHEY and CDR2 SVGAGI. The V end was cut by 0 bases, the J end by 0 bases, with 8 bases between. The CDR3 coding sequence is TGTGCCAGCAGTTACTCGTCTTTCCTGAACACTGAAGCTTTCTTT. It translates to CASSYSSFLNTEAFF.

Turning to this clone: This likely came from a read error, as a far larger clone is one base away. The chain employs TRBV11-2 and TRBJ1-1, with unresolved D. The germline gives CDR1 SGHAT, CDR2 FQNNGV. The CDR3 consists of 13 residues. V shed 3 bases and J shed 1 base, with 6 bases lying between them. The CDR3 spells CASSFSRNTEAFF. The DNA for the CDR3 is TGTGCCAGCAGCTTCTCCAGGAACACTGAAGCTTTCTTT.

As regards this clone: At one end the junction does not follow the germline gene, possibly because of a read error. The chain employs TRBV7-2 and TRBJ2-5; 7 bases line up with TRBD1. The J call may be mistaken, given a closer DNA end match to TRBJ2-7. The V gene's germline CDR1 is SGHTA and CDR2 FQGNSA. The CDR3 length is 15 residues. Here the CDR3 reads CASSQETGNLYEQYF. The CDR3 DNA reads TGCGCCAGCAGCCAAGAGACAGGGAATCTATACGAGCAGTACTTC.

The chain has TRBV28 and TRBJ2-2, with D uncertain. The CDR3 is 15 amino acids. The V gene's germline CDR1 is MDHEN and CDR2 SYDVKM. With 3 bases removed from V and 0 bases from J, the gap between germline ends came to 8 bases. The CDR3 sequence is CASSLWSANTGELFF. The CDR3 coding sequence is TGTGCCAGCAGTTTGTGGTCCGCGAACACCGGGGAGCTGTTTTTT.

Note on this clone: This sequence may be a read error, since a much larger clone differs from it by one base. Other DNA sequences of this sample code for an identical CDR3. The gene calls are TRBV28 and TRBJ1-1, with TRBD1 matching over 8 bases. CDR1 and CDR2 (germline): MDHEN, SYDVKM. CDR3 length equals 15 residues. The CDR3 region has the DNA TGTGCTAGCAGCCCCAACAGGGGGGTGAACACTGAAGCTTTCTTT. It yields the protein CASSPNRGVNTEAFF.